The 20 T cell receptor beta chains in this list originate from one sample, sequenced in a study of blood T cell repertoires in COVID-19. Clones were read by immunoSEQ multiplex PCR, and TCRdb kept only the in-frame ones, dropping some. The sample shows around 480,000 clones, about 91% of them seen only once. Source material: peripheral blood. The receptors shown here come from a woman between 50 and 59 years old with COVID-19, enrolled during active disease.

The chain is built from TRBV29-1 and TRBJ2-5; 10 bases are shared with TRBD2. Unmatched junction bases numbered 9, after V lost 7 bases and J lost 4 bases. The CDR3 extends over 14 amino acids. From germline, CDR1 is SQVTM and CDR2 ANQGSEA. The CDR3 here is CSGAAGGPGETQYF. CDR3 DNA: TGCAGCGGCGCAGCGGGGGGGCCCGGAGAGACCCAGTACTTC.

V usage is TRBV19 and J usage is TRBJ2-7; D is uncertain. CDR1 is LNHDA, CDR2 SQIVND, per germline (reference sequence). The V end was cut by 6 bases, the J end by 3 bases, with 12 bases between. This CDR3 has 13 amino acids. In DNA, the CDR3 is TGTGCCAGTAGCTCCCGGAGCCACTACGAGCAGTACTTC. Amino acids: CASSSRSHYEQYF.

The chain employs TRBV5-1 and TRBJ1-1, with D hard to call. Germline loops: CDR1 SGHRS, CDR2 YFSETQ. The V gene lost 5 bases and the J gene lost 5 bases, with 16 bases spanning the gap. The CDR3 contains 14 residues. The CDR3 loop reads CASRGGESGTEAFF. CDR3 sequence (DNA): TGCGCCAGCAGAGGTGGGGAGAGTGGAACTGAAGCTTTCTTT.

The chain carries TRBV27 and TRBJ1-1; 7 positions agree with TRBD1. The CDR3 covers 16 residues. In germline, CDR1 is MNHEY, CDR2 SMNVEV (reference sequence). V dropped 1 base and J dropped 2; count of bases not matched to a gene: 7. CDR3 DNA: TGTGCCAGCAGTTTATTTGGTAGGGGGCCTAACACTGAAGCTTTCTTT. Its protein product is CASSLFGRGPNTEAFF.

This chain uses TRBV5-1 with TRBJ2-1; D unclear. V was cut by 0 bases and J by 5 bases, with 6 bases left in between. The CDR3 runs 13 residues. Germline-derived CDR1 and CDR2 are SGHRS and YFSETQ. The CDR3 spells CASSLASHNEQFF. CDR3 nucleotide sequence: TGCGCCAGCAGCTTGGCCAGTCACAATGAGCAGTTCTTC.

This clone has only one observation. V usage is TRBV3-1 (or the pseudogene TRBV3-2) and J usage is TRBJ1-3; TRBD1 is a possible D gene (6 bases). CDR1 and CDR2 from the germline V gene are LGHDT and YNNKEL (reference sequence). Trimming shortened V by 4 bases and J by 4 bases, and 14 bases separated the two germline ends. This CDR3 is built from 15 residues. The CDR3 protein is CASSLGHLGGNTIYF. As DNA, the CDR3 is TGTGCCAGCAGCCTGGGACACCTCGGAGGAAACACCATATATTTT.

As to this clone: Other DNA sequences of this sample code for an identical CDR3. The chain employs TRBV9 and TRBJ1-2; 8 positions match TRBD1. CDR1 is SGDLS, CDR2 YYNGEE, per germline. The junction had 4 bases not matched to a gene; V was cut back by 3 bases and J by 6 bases. The CDR3 has 13 residues. The CDR3 spells CASSAGTGDGYTF. CDR3 in DNA: TGTGCCAGCAGCGCCGGGACAGGAGATGGCTACACCTTC.

The V call is TRBV9, the J call TRBJ1-5; no reliable D call. Germline V lookup: CDR1 SGDLS, CDR2 YYNGEE. The length of the CDR3 is 16 residues. V lost 3 bases to trimming and J lost 0 bases, with 13 bases between them. The CDR3 here is CASSAGTPDSNQPQHF. The CDR3 DNA sequence: TGTGCCAGCAGCGCAGGTACGCCGGATAGCAATCAGCCCCAGCATTTT.

There are a few counts of this clone. The gene calls are TRBV19 and TRBJ1-1; no definite D call. The germline V gene has CDR1 LNHDA and CDR2 SQIVND (reference sequence). Deletions cut 6 bases from V and 4 bases from J, with 18 bases between. This CDR3 has 15 amino acids. CDR3 loop: CASRIQVESSTEAFF. The CDR3, as DNA: TGTGCCAGTAGGATCCAGGTAGAGTCGTCCACTGAAGCTTTCTTT. Using reference TRBV19 and TRBJ1-1 for the parts outside the CDR3, the full variable domain is DGGITQSPKYLFRKEGQNVTLSCEQNLNHDAMYWYRQDPGQGLRLIYYSQIVNDFQKGDIAEGYSVSREKKESFPLTVTSAQKNPTAFYLCASRIQVESSTEAFFGQGTRLTVV.

The chain uses TRBV7-8 and TRBJ1-1; the D is unclear. Germline V gene sequence: CDR1 SGHVS, CDR2 FQNEAQ. The ends were cut back, 4 bases at V and 11 bases at J, with 17 bases in the middle. CDR3 length: 13 amino acids. Here the CDR3 DNA reads TGTGCCAGCAGCTCCAACCCTCTCGAACGGGCTTTCTTT. This codes for CASSSNPLERAFF. Variable domain in full (rest from reference TRBV7-8 and TRBJ1-1): GAGVSQSPRYKVAKRGQDVALRCDPISGHVSLFWYQQALGQGPEFLTYFQNEAQLDKSGLPSDRFFAERPEGSVSTLKIQRTQQEDSAVYLCASSSNPLERAFFGQGTRLTVV.

The CDR3 nucleotides read TGTGCCAGCAGCTTAGAGTCCGGGAACTCCTACGAGCAGTACTTC. It encodes CASSLESGNSYEQYF. The chain joins TRBV7-9 to TRBJ2-7; D is perhaps TRBD2 (5 bases). CDR3 size: 15 residues. V lost 1 base to trimming and J lost 0 bases, with 10 bases between them. Germline values: CDR1 SEHNR, CDR2 FQNEAQ (reference sequence).

This clone was picked up one time. The chain carries TRBV24-1 and TRBJ1-2; 7 bases fit TRBD1. The trim removed 3 bases at V and 8 bases at J, leaving 5 bases unmatched. Germline loops: CDR1 KGHDR, CDR2 SFDVKD. CDR3 length: 13 amino acids. In DNA form, the CDR3 reads TGTGCCACCAGTGATCCCGGGACAGAGGGCTACACCTTC. It yields the protein CATSDPGTEGYTF.

This sequence joins TRBV19 and TRBJ2-2; 7 positions match TRBD2. Germline V gene data show CDR1 as LNHDA and CDR2 as SQIVND (reference sequence). This CDR3 spans 17 amino acids. V shed 6 bases and J 1 base; nucleotides not matched to a gene: 11. The CDR3 DNA is TGTGCCAGTAGCCAAACGAGCGGGACGGTGAACACCGGGGAGCTGTTTTTT. Its translation is CASSQTSGTVNTGELFF.

V and J are TRBV30 and TRBJ1-4; 10 bases map to TRBD1. From germline, CDR1 is GTSNPN and CDR2 SVGIG (reference sequence). The CDR3 covers 16 residues. J was trimmed by 2 bases and V by 3 bases; bases with no gene match: 6. Written as DNA, the CDR3 is TGTGCCTGGAGACCAGACAGGGGGCGGACTAATGAAAAACTGTTTTTT. Translation gives CAWRPDRGRTNEKLFF.

The rearrangement links TRBV11-1 to TRBJ1-1; D unresolved. The germline gives CDR1 SGHAT, CDR2 FQDESV (reference sequence). The CDR3 length is 14 residues. Trimming shortened V by 5 bases and J by 5 bases, and 15 bases separated the two germline ends. CDR3 nucleotides: TGTGCCAGCAGCCCCCGGGAGGGCTTTACTGAAGCTTTCTTT. Its protein is CASSPREGFTEAFF.

The gene calls are TRBV4-1 and TRBJ1-2; 7 bases are shared with TRBD1. The V and J ends lost 0 bases and 2 bases, in that order; junction bases with no gene match: 0. Germline V gene data show CDR1 as MGHRA and CDR2 as YSYEKL. This CDR3 has 14 residues. CDR3 DNA: TGCGCCAGCAGCCAAGAGACAGGGAACTATGGCTACACCTTC. The encoded protein is CASSQETGNYGYTF.

This clone has only a few counts. V and J are TRBV19 and TRBJ1-1, with a tentative D call TRBD1 (5 bases). CDR3 length: 13 residues. Germline V CDR1 and CDR2: LNHDA, SQIVND (reference sequence). Trimming took off 5 bases at V and 13 bases at J, with 20 bases between the two ends. The CDR3 is CASSPPQGPSVFF. CDR3 DNA sequence: TGTGCCAGTAGTCCTCCGCAGGGCCCATCCGTTTTCTTT.

This clone was recorded only once. The chain couples TRBV18 to TRBJ1-2, with D possibly being TRBD1 (6 bases). The CDR3 is 15 amino acids. The V end lost 3 bases, the J end lost 0 bases, and 11 bases lay between the germline ends. CDR1 is KGHSH, CDR2 LQKENI, per germline. This chain's CDR3 is CASSPTGGSNYGYTF. CDR3 coding DNA: TGTGCCAGCTCACCGACAGGAGGATCTAACTATGGCTACACCTTC. Drawing the rest from reference TRBV18 and TRBJ1-2, the complete variable domain is NAGVMQNPRHLVRRRGQEARLRCSPMKGHSHVYWYRQLPEEGLKFMVYLQKENIIDESGMPKERFSAEFPKEGPSILRIQQVVRGDSAAYFCASSPTGGSNYGYTFGSGTRLTVV.

The V call is TRBV11-2, the J call TRBJ1-2; possible D gene TRBD1, 6 bases. Deletions cut 4 bases from V and 5 bases from J, with 17 bases between. Germline assignment: CDR1 SGHAT and CDR2 FQNNGV. CDR3 length equals 15 residues. The CDR3 region is CASSSGGGRRYGYTF. For the CDR3, the DNA is TGTGCCAGCAGCTCCGGGGGGGGCCGTAGGTATGGCTACACCTTC.

CDR3 residues: CASSQGDGYGYTF. As DNA, the CDR3 is TGTGCCAGCTCGCAGGGGGACGGCTATGGCTACACCTTC. The chain combines TRBV5-5 with TRBJ1-2; 7 bases line up with TRBD1. CDR3 size: 13 residues. V trimming: 7 bases; J trimming: 4 bases; junction bases outside the gene matches: 7. Germline values: CDR1 SGHKS, CDR2 YYEKEE (reference sequence).